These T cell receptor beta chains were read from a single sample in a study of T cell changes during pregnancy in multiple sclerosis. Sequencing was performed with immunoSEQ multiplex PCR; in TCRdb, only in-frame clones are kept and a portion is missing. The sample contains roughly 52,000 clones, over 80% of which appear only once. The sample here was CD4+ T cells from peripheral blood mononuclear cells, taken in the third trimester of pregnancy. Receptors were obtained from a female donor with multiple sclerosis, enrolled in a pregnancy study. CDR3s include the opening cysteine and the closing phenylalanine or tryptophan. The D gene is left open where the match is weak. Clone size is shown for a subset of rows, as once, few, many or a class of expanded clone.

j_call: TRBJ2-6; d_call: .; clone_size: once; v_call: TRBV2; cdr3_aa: CASSPRGGSGANVLTF; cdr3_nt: TGTGCCAGCAGCCCCCGCGGCGGCTCAGGGGCCAACGTCCTGACTTTC
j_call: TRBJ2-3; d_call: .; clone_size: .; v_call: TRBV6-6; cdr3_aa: CASSYSGVLADTQYF; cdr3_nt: TGTGCCAGCAGTTACTCGGGCGTGTTGGCAGATACGCAGTATTTT
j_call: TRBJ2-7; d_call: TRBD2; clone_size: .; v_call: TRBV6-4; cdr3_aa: CASSERAGDFEQYF; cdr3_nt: TGTGCCAGCAGTGAGCGAGCGGGAGATTTCGAGCAGTACTTC
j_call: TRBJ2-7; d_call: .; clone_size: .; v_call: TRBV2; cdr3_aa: CASRGGQTYEQYF; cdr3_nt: TGTGCCAGCAGGGGGGGACAGACCTACGAGCAGTACTTC
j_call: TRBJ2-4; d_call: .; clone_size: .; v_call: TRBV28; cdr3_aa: CASSTRELAKNIQYF; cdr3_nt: TGTGCCAGCAGTACCAGGGAACTAGCCAAAAACATTCAGTACTTC
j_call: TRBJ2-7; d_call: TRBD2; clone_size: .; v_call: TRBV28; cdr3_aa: CASSLGWASGREEQYF; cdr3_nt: TGTGCCAGCAGTTTAGGCTGGGCTAGCGGGAGGGAAGAGCAGTACTTC
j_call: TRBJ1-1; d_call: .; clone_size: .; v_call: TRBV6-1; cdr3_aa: CASSLLGEGKTEAFF; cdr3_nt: TGTGCCAGCAGCCTCCTTGGGGAGGGAAAAACTGAAGCTTTCTTT
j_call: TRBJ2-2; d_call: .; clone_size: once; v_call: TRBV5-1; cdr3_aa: CASRRVQGNTGELFF; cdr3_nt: TGCGCCAGCAGAAGGGTACAGGGTAACACCGGGGAGCTGTTTTTT
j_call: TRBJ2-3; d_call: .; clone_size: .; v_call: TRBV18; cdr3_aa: CASSSSGTDTQYF; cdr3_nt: TGTGCCAGCTCATCCAGTGGCACAGATACGCAGTATTTT
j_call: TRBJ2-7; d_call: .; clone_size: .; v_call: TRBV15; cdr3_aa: CATSRDRGYEQYF; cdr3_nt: TGTGCCACCAGCAGAGATCGCGGCTACGAGCAGTACTTC
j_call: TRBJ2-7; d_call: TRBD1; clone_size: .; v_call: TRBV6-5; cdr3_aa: CASSSGQNYEQYF; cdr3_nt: TGTGCCAGCAGTTCGGGACAGAACTACGAGCAGTACTTC
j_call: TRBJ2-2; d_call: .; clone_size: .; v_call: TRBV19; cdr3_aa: CASSPRDTVLAGELFF; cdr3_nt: TGTGCCAGTAGTCCCCGGGACACGGTACTTGCCGGGGAGCTGTTTTTT
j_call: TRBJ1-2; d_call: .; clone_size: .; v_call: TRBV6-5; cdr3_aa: CASSYSRSSLSDGYTF; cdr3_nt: TGTGCCAGCAGTTACTCGAGGTCCTCCTTAAGCGATGGCTACACCTTC
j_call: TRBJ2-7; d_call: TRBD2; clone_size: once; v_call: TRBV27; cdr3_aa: CASSTGTSSYEQYF; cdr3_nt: TGTGCCAGCAGCACCGGGACTAGCTCCTACGAGCAGTACTTC